This passage covers 14 T cell receptor beta chains from one sample sequenced in a study of blood T cell repertoires in COVID-19 (TCRdb year 2020). Libraries came from the immunoSEQ multiplex PCR assay. Entries here come from immuneACCESS through TCRdb and include only in-frame sequences with V and J called. Some clones fail to appear in such tables; in the studies checked, an unresolved V gene covers under half of the shortfall, and the cause of the remainder is unknown. The sample yields under 150,000 clones; about 79% were counted once. Approximately 4.2% of the sample belongs to the ten largest clones. Sequenced: peripheral blood. All receptors derive from a woman of 80 years or more with acute or convalescent COVID-19.

For this clone: Additional DNA sequences in this sample encode the identical CDR3. The chain has TRBV5-1 and TRBJ2-2; 8 nucleotides align to TRBD2. From germline, CDR1 is SGHRS and CDR2 YFSETQ. Trimming took 1 base from V and 3 from J; bases not matched to a gene: 2. The CDR3 spans 15 residues. The CDR3 region is CASSLTGGYTGELFF. The CDR3 region has the DNA TGCGCCAGCAGCTTGACGGGAGGGTACACCGGGGAGCTGTTTTTT.

This clone was observed a few times. V is TRBV7-8 and J is TRBJ2-7; TRBD2 matches 7 bases. The V gene's germline CDR1 is SGHVS and CDR2 FQNEAQ. V gave up 5 bases and J gave up 0 bases; unmatched junction bases: 7. The CDR3 loop spans 15 amino acids. The DNA for the CDR3 is TGTGCCAGCAGCGAAGCTAGCGGCAGCTCCTACGAGCAGTACTTC. This encodes CASSEASGSSYEQYF. Filled out from reference TRBV7-8 and TRBJ2-7, the complete variable domain reads GAGVSQSPRYKVAKRGQDVALRCDPISGHVSLFWYQQALGQGPEFLTYFQNEAQLDKSGLPSDRFFAERPEGSVSTLKIQRTQQEDSAVYLCASSEASGSSYEQYFGPGTRLTVT.

The chain recombines TRBV15 with TRBJ2-4; D uncertain. The CDR3 length is 16 residues. Germline V gene lookup returns CDR1 LNHNV and CDR2 YYDKDF (reference sequence). The V end lost 0 bases, the J end lost 0 bases, and 9 bases lay between the germline ends. As DNA, the CDR3 is TGTGCCACCAGCAGAGACTCCGTCCTAGCCAAAAACATTCAGTACTTC. It translates to CATSRDSVLAKNIQYF. Full variable domain (outside the CDR3, taken from reference TRBV15 and TRBJ2-4): DAMVIQNPRYQVTQFGKPVTLSCSQTLNHNVMYWYQQKSSQAPKLLFHYYDKDFNNEADTPDNFQSRRPNTSFCFLDIRSPGLGDTAMYLCATSRDSVLAKNIQYFGAGTRLSVL.

The chain uses TRBV9 and TRBJ2-3; 10 positions agree with TRBD2. Germline-derived CDR1 and CDR2 are SGDLS and YYNGEE. CDR3 length: 16 amino acids. V lost 3 bases to trimming and J lost 3 bases; unmatched junction nucleotides: 7. This chain's CDR3 is CASSATPGLATDTQYF. The DNA of the CDR3 is TGTGCCAGCAGCGCCACTCCGGGACTAGCGACAGATACGCAGTATTTT. The entire variable domain, with the rest obtained from reference TRBV9 and TRBJ2-3, is as follows: DSGVTQTPKHLITATGQRVTLRCSPRSGDLSVYWYQQSLDQGLQFLIQYYNGEERAKGNILERFSAQQFPDLHSELNLSSLELGDSALYFCASSATPGLATDTQYFGPGTRLTVL.

The chain employs TRBV6-5 and TRBJ1-2; D is uncertain. Germline CDR1 MNHEY, CDR2 SVGAGI. This CDR3 contains 14 residues. V was shortened by 6 bases and J by 4 bases, with 15 bases between the two germline ends. CDR3 nucleotides: TGTGCCAGCAGCCTAGGAATCGATGGCTATGGCTACACCTTC. As protein: CASSLGIDGYGYTF.

V usage is TRBV6-6 and J usage is TRBJ1-2; 8 bases are shared with TRBD1. The ends lost 6 bases at V and 4 bases at J; junction bases unmatched: 7. Germline values: CDR1 MNHNY, CDR2 SVGAGI (reference sequence). This CDR3 spans 14 amino acids. CDR3 sequence: CASSPNDRGYGYTF. CDR3 sequence (DNA): TGTGCCAGCAGCCCCAATGACAGGGGCTATGGCTACACCTTC.

This chain uses TRBV5-1 with TRBJ2-3; D uncertain. CDR3 size: 15 residues. V lost 1 base and J 0 bases, leaving 9 bases between the germline ends. Germline V gives CDR1 SGHRS, CDR2 YFSETQ. CDR3 bases: TGCGCCAGCAGCTTGCTTAGCTTTAGCACAGATACGCAGTATTTT. This encodes CASSLLSFSTDTQYF.

The chain joins TRBV6-2 or TRBV6-3 to TRBJ1-1; 9 nucleotides match TRBD1. J lost 1 base, V lost 6 bases, and 9 bases had no gene match. From germline, CDR1 is MNHEY and CDR2 SVGEGT. This CDR3 has 16 amino acids. The chain's CDR3 is CASSRQGVGRNTEAFF. CDR3 nucleotides: TGTGCCAGCAGCAGACAGGGGGTAGGCAGGAACACTGAAGCTTTCTTT.

CDR3 coding DNA: TGTGCCAGCAGCTTTTCTGGGACTAGCGGGAGATCTGAGCAGTTCTTC. It translates to CASSFSGTSGRSEQFF. This chain joins TRBV3-1 (or the pseudogene TRBV3-2) and TRBJ2-1, with TRBD2 matching 14 bases. Germline V lookup: CDR1 LGHDT, CDR2 YNNKEL (reference sequence). CDR3 size: 16 residues. J was trimmed by 9 bases and V by 5 bases; bases with no gene match: 9.

This clone was recorded once. The genes are TRBV7-9 and TRBJ1-2; no firm D call. CDR1 and CDR2 from the germline V gene are SEHNR and FQNEAQ (reference sequence). V was clipped by 0 bases and J by 0 bases, with 8 bases between them. The CDR3 totals 15 residues. CDR3 in DNA: TGTGCCAGCAGCTTAGCGTTCGTAGCTAACTATGGCTACACCTTC. Translating it yields CASSLAFVANYGYTF.

This clone was detected once. The chain recombines TRBV19 with TRBJ1-3; D is uncertain. Germline V gives CDR1 LNHDA, CDR2 SQIVND (reference sequence). Trimming pared 7 bases from V and 0 bases from J, leaving 7 bases between. The CDR3 sequence is 13 residues long. This CDR3 reads CASTPSSGNTIYF. DNA for the CDR3: TGTGCCAGTACCCCCAGCTCTGGAAACACCATATATTTT.

The count of this clone is one. This chain links TRBV28 with TRBJ2-2; 8 positions agree with TRBD1. Trimming cost V 7 bases and J 6 bases; bases outside gene matches: 7. Per the germline V gene, CDR1 is MDHEN and CDR2 is SYDVKM. CDR3 size: 14 residues. The CDR3 region is CASNRQGLAGELFF. Written as DNA, the CDR3 is TGTGCCAGCAATAGACAGGGGTTAGCCGGGGAGCTGTTTTTT.

This chain joins TRBV28 and TRBJ1-5; 7 positions match TRBD1. J lost 7 bases, V lost 7 bases, and 7 bases had no gene match. The CDR3 is 13 amino acids. CDR1 MDHEN and CDR2 SYDVKM come from the germline V gene. CDR3 sequence reads: CASTRQGVQPQHF. The DNA of the CDR3 is TGTGCCAGCACGAGACAGGGCGTCCAGCCCCAGCATTTT.

The rearrangement uses TRBV24-1 and TRBJ1-4; a weak D match, TRBD1 (6 bases). This CDR3 contains 17 residues. In germline, CDR1 is KGHDR, CDR2 SFDVKD. The ends were cut back, 3 bases at V and 0 bases at J, with 13 bases in the middle. The CDR3 DNA is TGTGCCACCAGTGATGGAGGACAGAGTGCAACTAATGAAAAACTGTTTTTT. Its protein product is CATSDGGQSATNEKLFF.